The present T cell receptor beta chain was sequenced within a study of cytomegalovirus exposure and HLA in healthy donors. Germline CDR1 reads MNHNS; CDR2 reads SASEGT. V dropped 5 bases and J dropped 1 base, with 7 bases sitting between them. The CDR3 extends over 13 amino acids. PCR amplification relied on 60 Vbeta primers (plus 13 Jbeta primers). TCRdb's table, derived via immunoSEQ multiplex PCR, lists solely in-frame clones and lacks some. This sample carries about 120,000 clones, approximately 81% of them seen once, and the ten largest clones take approximately 2%. Among the donors, all were healthy bone marrow donors. Whole-study findings and limits: In an earlier analysis, productive rearrangement rates for most beta V segments clustered near 87% or 30%. Most of the CMV-associated TCR beta chains (in a later analysis) appeared to be HLA-restricted. Immune exposure information available was restricted to CMV serostatus.

This clone was found a few times. Its specificity is unknown. The chain combines TRBV6-1 with TRBJ2-3; D is unresolved. The origin of this receptor is a young man in good health and CMV-seronegative. Material: PBMCs. CDR3 region: CASSIYGTDTQYF. The CDR3 bases are TGTGCCAGCAGTATCTACGGCACAGATACGCAGTATTTT.